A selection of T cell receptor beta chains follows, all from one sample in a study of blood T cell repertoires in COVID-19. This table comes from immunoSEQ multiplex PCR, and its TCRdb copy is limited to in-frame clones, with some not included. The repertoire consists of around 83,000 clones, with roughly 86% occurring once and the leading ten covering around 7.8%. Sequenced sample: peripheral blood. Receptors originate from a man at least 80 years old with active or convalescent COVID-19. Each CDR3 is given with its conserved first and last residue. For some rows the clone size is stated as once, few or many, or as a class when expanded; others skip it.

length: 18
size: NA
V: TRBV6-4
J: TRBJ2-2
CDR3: CASSAGTGGPTNTGELFF

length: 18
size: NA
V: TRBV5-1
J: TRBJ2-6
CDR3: CASSANRDRFSGANVLTF

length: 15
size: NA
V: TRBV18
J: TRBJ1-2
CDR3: CASSPRDTSNYGYTF

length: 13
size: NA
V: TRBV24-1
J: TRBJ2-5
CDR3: CATSTGTEETQYF

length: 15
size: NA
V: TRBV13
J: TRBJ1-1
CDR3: CASSFQQGVYTEAFF

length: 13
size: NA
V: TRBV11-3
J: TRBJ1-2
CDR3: CASSLERVGGYTF

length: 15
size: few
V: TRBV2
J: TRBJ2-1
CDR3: CASSEYDSTLGEQFF

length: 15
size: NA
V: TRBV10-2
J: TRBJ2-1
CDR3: CASSESQAGRNEQFF

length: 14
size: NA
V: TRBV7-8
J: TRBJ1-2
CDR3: CASSLTDSPYGYTF

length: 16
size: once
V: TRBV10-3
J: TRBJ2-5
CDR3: CAISGDPGQGQETQYF

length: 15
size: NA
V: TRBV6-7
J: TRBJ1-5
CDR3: CASTRRTYSNQPQHF

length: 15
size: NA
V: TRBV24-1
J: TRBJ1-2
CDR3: CATSDSDRGYYGYTF

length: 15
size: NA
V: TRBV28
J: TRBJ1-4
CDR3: CASSLLTGGDEKLFF

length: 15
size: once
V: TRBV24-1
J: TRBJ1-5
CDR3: CATSGARQGREPQHF

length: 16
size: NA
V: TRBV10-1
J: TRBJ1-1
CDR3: CASSDGQGTRNTEAFF

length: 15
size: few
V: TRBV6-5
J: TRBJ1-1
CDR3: CASSYSGGLSTEAFF

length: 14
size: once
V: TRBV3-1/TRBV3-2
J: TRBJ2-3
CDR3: CASSEILAGHTQYF

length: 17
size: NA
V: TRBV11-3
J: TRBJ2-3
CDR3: CASSLDRGRDTPDTQYF

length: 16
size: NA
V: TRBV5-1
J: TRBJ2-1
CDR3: CASSLAGGTDFNEQFF

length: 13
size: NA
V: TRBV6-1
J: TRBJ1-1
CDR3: CASSELRATEAFF

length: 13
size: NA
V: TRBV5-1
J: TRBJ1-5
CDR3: CASSLARGQPQHF

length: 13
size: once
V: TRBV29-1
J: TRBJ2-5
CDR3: CSVATSGGRAQYF

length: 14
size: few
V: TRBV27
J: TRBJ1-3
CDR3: CASSQGRGENTIYF

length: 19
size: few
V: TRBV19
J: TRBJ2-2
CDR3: CASSQWGQGAGADTGELFF

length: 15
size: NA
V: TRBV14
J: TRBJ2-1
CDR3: CASSQPFKQGGEQFF

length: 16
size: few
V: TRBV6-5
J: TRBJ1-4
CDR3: CASSYSGGGLGEKLFF

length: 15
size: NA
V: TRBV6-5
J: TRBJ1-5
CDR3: CASRLRRVSNQPQHF

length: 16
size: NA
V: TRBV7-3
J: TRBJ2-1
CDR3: CASSLEPRRIYNEQFF

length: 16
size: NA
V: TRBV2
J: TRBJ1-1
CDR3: CASSEYEQGAWTEAFF

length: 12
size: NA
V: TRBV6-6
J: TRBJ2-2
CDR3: CASRLAVGELFF

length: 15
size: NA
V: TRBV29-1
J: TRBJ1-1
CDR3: CSVVIPPGGGAEAFF

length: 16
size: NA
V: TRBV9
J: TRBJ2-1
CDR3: CASSPRSTSSYNEQFF

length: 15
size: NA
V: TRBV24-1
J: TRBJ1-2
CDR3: CATSDPTGEDYGYTF

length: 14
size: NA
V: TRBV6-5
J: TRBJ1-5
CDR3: CASSLDTRNQPQHF

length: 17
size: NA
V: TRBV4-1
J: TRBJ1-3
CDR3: CASSQEGQGRFGNTIYF

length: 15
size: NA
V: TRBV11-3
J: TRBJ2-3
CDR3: CASSSGQGDEDTQYF

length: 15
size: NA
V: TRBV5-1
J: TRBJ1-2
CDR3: CASSRSLYPDYGYTF

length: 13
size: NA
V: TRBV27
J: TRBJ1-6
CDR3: CASTRVLNSPLHF

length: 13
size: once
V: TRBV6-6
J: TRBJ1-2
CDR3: CASSPTGSDGYTF

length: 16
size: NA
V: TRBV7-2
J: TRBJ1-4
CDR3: CASSLRLGGIGEKLFF

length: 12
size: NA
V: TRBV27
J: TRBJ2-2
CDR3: CASGQGIKELFF

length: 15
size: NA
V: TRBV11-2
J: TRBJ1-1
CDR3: CASSLALWGRIEAFF

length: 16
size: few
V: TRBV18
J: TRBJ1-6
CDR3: CASSPTGNSYNSPLHF

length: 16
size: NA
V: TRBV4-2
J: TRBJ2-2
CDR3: CASSQVIAGDTGELFF

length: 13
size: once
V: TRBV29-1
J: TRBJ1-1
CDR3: CSGVTGTASEAFF

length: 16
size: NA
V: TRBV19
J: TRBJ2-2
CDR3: CASTSTSGRNTGELFF

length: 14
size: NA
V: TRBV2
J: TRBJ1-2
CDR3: CASPPGQDNYGYTF

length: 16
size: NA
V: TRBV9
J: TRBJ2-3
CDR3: CASSAQTSGSTDTQYF